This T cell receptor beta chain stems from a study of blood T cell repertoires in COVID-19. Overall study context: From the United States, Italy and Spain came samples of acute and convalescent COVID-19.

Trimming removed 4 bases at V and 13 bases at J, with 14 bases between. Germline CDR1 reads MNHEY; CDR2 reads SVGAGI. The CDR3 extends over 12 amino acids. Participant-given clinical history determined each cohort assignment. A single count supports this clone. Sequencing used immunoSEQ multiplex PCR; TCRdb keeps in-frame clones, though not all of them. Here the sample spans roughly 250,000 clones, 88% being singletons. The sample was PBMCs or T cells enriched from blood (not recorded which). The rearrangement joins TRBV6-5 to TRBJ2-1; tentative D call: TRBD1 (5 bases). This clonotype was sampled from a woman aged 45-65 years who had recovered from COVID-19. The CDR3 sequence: CASSSGHWKQFF. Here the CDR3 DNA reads TGTGCCAGCAGTTCTGGACATTGGAAACAGTTCTTC.